This T cell receptor (beta chain) was sequenced during a study of blood T cell repertoires in COVID-19. CDR3 length equals 15 residues. V was clipped by 4 bases and J by 0 bases, with 10 bases between them. From germline, CDR1 is SGHTA and CDR2 FQGNSA. The assay was immunoSEQ multiplex PCR, and TCRdb's table has in-frame clones only and misses some. The table has about 120,000 clones, about 88% seen once. Sequenced: peripheral blood. The chain links TRBV7-2 to TRBJ2-1; no reliable D call. The sequence was collected from an elderly woman with acute or convalescent COVID-19. The CDR3 spells CASSSRMSSYNEQFF. In DNA, the CDR3 is TGTGCCAGCAGCTCTAGGATGAGCTCCTACAATGAGCAGTTCTTC. Supplemented by reference TRBV7-2 and TRBJ2-1, the full variable domain reads GAGVSQSPSNKVTEKGKDVELRCDPISGHTALYWYRQSLGQGLEFLIYFQGNSAPDKSGLPSDRFSAERTGGSVSTLTIQRTQQEDSAVYLCASSSRMSSYNEQFFGPGTRLTVL.